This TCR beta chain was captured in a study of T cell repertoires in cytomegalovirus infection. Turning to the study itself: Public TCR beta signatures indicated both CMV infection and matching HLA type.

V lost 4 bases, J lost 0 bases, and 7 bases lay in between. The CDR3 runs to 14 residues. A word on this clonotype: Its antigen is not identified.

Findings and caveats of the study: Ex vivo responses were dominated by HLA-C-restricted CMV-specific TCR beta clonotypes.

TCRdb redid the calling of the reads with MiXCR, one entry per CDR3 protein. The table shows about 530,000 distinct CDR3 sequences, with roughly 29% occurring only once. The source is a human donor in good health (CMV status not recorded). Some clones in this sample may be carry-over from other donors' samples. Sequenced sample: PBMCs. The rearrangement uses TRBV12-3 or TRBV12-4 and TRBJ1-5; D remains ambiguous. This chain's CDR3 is CASSSSVSNQPQHF. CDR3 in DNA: TGTGCCAGCAGTTCAAGTGTTAGCAATCAGCCCCAGCATTTT.